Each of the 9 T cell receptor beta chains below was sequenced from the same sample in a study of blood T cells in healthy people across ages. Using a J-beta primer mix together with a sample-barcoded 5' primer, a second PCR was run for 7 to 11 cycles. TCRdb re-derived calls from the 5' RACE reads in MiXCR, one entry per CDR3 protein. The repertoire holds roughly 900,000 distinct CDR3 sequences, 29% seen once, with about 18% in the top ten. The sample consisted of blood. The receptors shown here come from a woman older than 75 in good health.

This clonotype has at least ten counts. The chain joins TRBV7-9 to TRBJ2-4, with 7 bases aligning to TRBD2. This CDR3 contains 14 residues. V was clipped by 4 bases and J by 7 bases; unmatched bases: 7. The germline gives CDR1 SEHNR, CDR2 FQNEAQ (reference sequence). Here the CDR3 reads CASSSARLANIQYF. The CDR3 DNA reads TGTGCCAGCAGCTCCGCTAGACTAGCCAACATTCAGTACTTC.

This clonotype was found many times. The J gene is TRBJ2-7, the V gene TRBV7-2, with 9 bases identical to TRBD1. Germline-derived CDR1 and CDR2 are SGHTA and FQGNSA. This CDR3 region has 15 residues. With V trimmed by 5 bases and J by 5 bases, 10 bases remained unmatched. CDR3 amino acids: CASSQSSRDRDEQYF. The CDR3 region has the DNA TGTGCCAGCAGCCAATCTTCCCGGGACAGGGACGAGCAGTACTTC.

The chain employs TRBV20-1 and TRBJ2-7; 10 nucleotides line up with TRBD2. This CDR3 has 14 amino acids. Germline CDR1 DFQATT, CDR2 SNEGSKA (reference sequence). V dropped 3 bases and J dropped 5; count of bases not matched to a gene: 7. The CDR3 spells CSARAAGGRNEQYF. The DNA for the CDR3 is TGCAGTGCTAGGGCAGCGGGAGGGAGGAACGAGCAGTACTTC.

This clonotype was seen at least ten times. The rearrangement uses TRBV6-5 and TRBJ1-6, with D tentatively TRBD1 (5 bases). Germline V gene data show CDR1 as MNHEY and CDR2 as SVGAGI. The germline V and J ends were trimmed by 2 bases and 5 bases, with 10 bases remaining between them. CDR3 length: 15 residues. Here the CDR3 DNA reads TGTGCCAGCAGTTACACGGGGACCCATAATTCACCCCTCCACTTT. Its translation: CASSYTGTHNSPLHF.

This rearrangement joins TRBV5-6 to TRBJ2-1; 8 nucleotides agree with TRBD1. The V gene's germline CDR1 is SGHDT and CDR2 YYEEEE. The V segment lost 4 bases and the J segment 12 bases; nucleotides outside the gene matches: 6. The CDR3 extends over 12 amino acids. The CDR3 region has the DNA TGTGCCAGCAGCGGGGGGACAGGAAGGCAGTTCTTC. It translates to CASSGGTGRQFF.

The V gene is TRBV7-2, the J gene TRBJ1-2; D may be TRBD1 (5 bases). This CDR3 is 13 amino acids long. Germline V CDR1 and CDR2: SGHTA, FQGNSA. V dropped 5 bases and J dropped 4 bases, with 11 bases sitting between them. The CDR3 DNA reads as TGTGCCAGCAGCCGATTCGACAGCTATGGCTACACCTTC. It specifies CASSRFDSYGYTF.

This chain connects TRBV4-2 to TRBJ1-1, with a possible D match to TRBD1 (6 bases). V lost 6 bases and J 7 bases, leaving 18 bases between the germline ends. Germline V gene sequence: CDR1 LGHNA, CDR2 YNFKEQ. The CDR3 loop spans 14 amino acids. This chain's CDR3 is CASSRDGGASEAFF. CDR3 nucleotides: TGTGCCAGCAGTCGAGATGGGGGGGCGAGTGAAGCTTTCTTT.

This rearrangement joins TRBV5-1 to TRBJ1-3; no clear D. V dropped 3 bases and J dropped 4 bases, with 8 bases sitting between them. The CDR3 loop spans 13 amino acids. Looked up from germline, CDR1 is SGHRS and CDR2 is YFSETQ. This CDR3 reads CASSYTLGNTIYF. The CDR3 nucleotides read TGCGCCAGCAGCTATACATTAGGAAACACCATATATTTT. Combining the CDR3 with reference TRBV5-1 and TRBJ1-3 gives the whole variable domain KAGVTQTPRYLIKTRGQQVTLSCSPISGHRSVSWYQQTPGQGLQFLFEYFSETQRNKGNFPGRFSGRQFSNSRSEMNVSTLELGDSALYLCASSYTLGNTIYFGEGSWLTVV.

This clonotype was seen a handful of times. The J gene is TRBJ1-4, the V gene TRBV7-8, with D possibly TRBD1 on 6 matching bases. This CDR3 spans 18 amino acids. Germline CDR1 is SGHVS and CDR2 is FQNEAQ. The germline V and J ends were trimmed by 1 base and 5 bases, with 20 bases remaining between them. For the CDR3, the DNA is TGTGCCAGCAGCTTAGGGCCCATTGGACAGATACAGAATGAAAAACTGTTTTTT. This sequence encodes CASSLGPIGQIQNEKLFF.